The 26 T cell receptor beta chains given below trace back to one sample, sequenced in a study of blood T cells in healthy people across ages. It was with a sample-barcoded 5' primer and a J-beta primer mix that a second PCR of roughly 7 to 12 cycles was run. TCRdb analysed the 5' RACE reads with MiXCR anew, one entry per CDR3 protein. Of roughly 1,300,000 distinct CDR3 sequences in the sample, roughly 60% are singletons; the top ten hold roughly 6.3%. Sequenced material: blood. The receptor set was obtained from a man aged 18 to 29 in good health.

This clonotype was detected only a few times. V gene TRBV10-3 combines with J gene TRBJ2-7; D not resolved. Trimming removed 3 bases at V and 6 bases at J, with 6 bases between. From germline, CDR1 is ENHRY and CDR2 SYGVKD. CDR3 size: 11 residues. The DNA for the CDR3 is TGTGCCATCAGTGACCGAACCGAGCAGTACTTC. Amino acid sequence: CAISDRTEQYF.

The chain carries TRBV24-1 and TRBJ2-7; 9 bases map to TRBD1. V shed 4 bases and J 3 bases; nucleotides not matched to a gene: 6. This CDR3 spans 15 amino acids. Germline CDR1 KGHDR, CDR2 SFDVKD. CDR3 residues: CATSDNTGGGYEQYF. The CDR3 nucleotides read TGTGCCACCAGTGACAATACAGGGGGCGGCTACGAGCAGTACTTC.

This clonotype was picked up one time. The rearrangement uses TRBV6-4 and TRBJ2-5, with 8 bases aligning to TRBD2. V dropped 0 bases and J dropped 7; count of bases not matched to a gene: 1. The CDR3 is 13 residues long. Germline CDR1 reads MRHNA; CDR2 reads SNTAGT. CDR3: CASSDSREGTQYF. CDR3 sequence (DNA): TGTGCCAGCAGTGACTCCCGGGAGGGGACCCAGTACTTC.

This chain joins TRBV7-9 and TRBJ1-4; unclear D gene. Trimming cost V 2 bases and J 7 bases, with 11 bases left between them. The CDR3 has 14 residues. Germline V gene data show CDR1 as SEHNR and CDR2 as FQNEAQ (reference sequence). The CDR3 reads CASSLLTMGEKLFF. As DNA, the CDR3 is TGTGCCAGCAGCTTACTCACAATGGGTGAAAAACTGTTTTTT.

This sequence joins TRBV7-9 and TRBJ2-3; tentative D call: TRBD1 (8 bases). Per the germline V gene, CDR1 is SEHNR and CDR2 is FQNEAQ (reference sequence). Trimming took 5 bases from V and 1 from J, leaving 16 bases between them. The CDR3 length is 16 residues. The CDR3 DNA is TGTGCCAGCAGCCCGGGGAGGGGACAGGGCACAGATACGCAGTATTTT. It is translated as CASSPGRGQGTDTQYF. Variable domain in full (rest from reference TRBV7-9 and TRBJ2-3): DTGVSQNPRHKITKRGQNVTFRCDPISEHNRLYWYRQTLGQGPEFLTYFQNEAQLEKSRLLSDRFSAERPKGSFSTLEIQRTEQGDSAMYLCASSPGRGQGTDTQYFGPGTRLTVL.

V gene TRBV10-3 combines with J gene TRBJ2-7, with TRBD1 matching over 7 bases. This CDR3 spans 13 amino acids. The J segment lost 0 bases and the V segment lost 10 bases, leaving 6 bases of the junction unmatched. The germline V gene encodes CDR1 ENHRY and CDR2 SYGVKD. CDR3: CATGQVSSYEQYF. DNA for the CDR3: TGTGCCACCGGACAGGTGAGCTCCTACGAGCAGTACTTC.

J is TRBJ1-2 and V is TRBV2; TRBD1 might be the D (5 bases). CDR1 and CDR2 (germline): SNHLY, FYNNEI. The germline V and J ends were trimmed by 6 bases and 6 bases, with 11 bases remaining between them. The CDR3 has 12 amino acids. Written as DNA, the CDR3 is TGTGCCAGCAGGCAGGGAACCCATGGCTACACCTTC. Its translation is CASRQGTHGYTF.

This clonotype was seen a handful of times. V gene TRBV5-1 combines with J gene TRBJ2-1, with D tentatively TRBD1 (6 bases). The germline gives CDR1 SGHRS, CDR2 YFSETQ. The CDR3 contains 15 residues. Trimming removed 2 bases at V and 7 bases at J, with 16 bases between. CDR3 bases: TGCGCCAGCAGCTTCCAGGGGAGCCTTGGGAATGAGCAGTTCTTC. Its protein is CASSFQGSLGNEQFF.

This rearrangement joins TRBV4-1 to TRBJ1-2; D not certain. Per the germline V gene, CDR1 is MGHRA and CDR2 is YSYEKL. This CDR3 comprises 14 residues. The V end lost 0 bases, the J end lost 8 bases, and 13 bases lay between the germline ends. The CDR3 DNA follows: TGCGCCAGCAGCCAAGATAACGGCGCGGGGGGCTACACCTTC. This sequence encodes CASSQDNGAGGYTF.

The sample holds a few counts of this clonotype. The chain combines TRBV4-1 with TRBJ2-5, with TRBD2 matching 7 bases. J lost 6 bases, V lost 1 base, and 11 bases had no gene match. Germline lookup yields CDR1 MGHRA and CDR2 YSYEKL. The CDR3 sequence is 16 residues long. CDR3 bases: TGCGCCAGCAGCCAAGTACTTACGGCGGGGGTAAAGACCCAGTACTTC. It codes for CASSQVLTAGVKTQYF.

This clonotype occurred a few times. This chain connects TRBV6-5 to TRBJ1-4; possible D gene TRBD1, 5 bases. V was trimmed by 10 bases and J by 5 bases, leaving 23 bases between them. The CDR3 is 16 amino acids. The germline V gene encodes CDR1 MNHEY and CDR2 SVGAGI. As DNA, the CDR3 is TGTGCCACTCCGATTTGGGGGGGTGCAGGGAATGAAAAACTGTTTTTT. Residues: CATPIWGGAGNEKLFF.

V gene TRBV20-1 combines with J gene TRBJ2-7; no definite D call. Trimming removed 3 bases from V and 1 base from J, with 4 bases in between. Germline V CDR1 and CDR2: DFQATT, SNEGSKA (reference sequence). The CDR3 is 11 amino acids. CDR3 amino acids: CSASLSYEQYF. The DNA of the CDR3 is TGCAGTGCTAGTTTGTCCTACGAGCAGTACTTC.

The rearrangement uses TRBV6-2 or TRBV6-3 and TRBJ2-5, with D possibly being TRBD1 (7 bases). The end of the DNA aligns better with TRBJ2-7, so the J call may be wrong. Germline V gene sequence: CDR1 MNHEY, CDR2 SVGEGT. CDR3 size: 14 residues. Here the CDR3 reads CASSRTGGDYEQYF. As DNA, the CDR3 is TGTGCCAGCAGCAGGACAGGAGGGGACTACGAGCAGTACTTC.

The rearrangement joins TRBV9 to TRBJ1-2, with D maybe TRBD1 (5 bases). V was clipped by 0 bases and J by 3 bases, with 9 bases between them. This CDR3 spans 14 amino acids. Germline V lookup: CDR1 SGDLS, CDR2 YYNGEE. The CDR3 sequence: CASSVGSGYYGYTF. As DNA, the CDR3 is TGTGCCAGCAGCGTAGGCTCAGGGTACTATGGCTACACCTTC. Together with reference TRBV9 and TRBJ1-2, the CDR3 gives the full variable domain: DSGVTQTPKHLITATGQRVTLRCSPRSGDLSVYWYQQSLDQGLQFLIQYYNGEERAKGNILERFSAQQFPDLHSELNLSSLELGDSALYFCASSVGSGYYGYTFGSGTRLTVV.

This chain links TRBV7-9 with TRBJ2-5; D assignment may be TRBD1 or TRBD2 (5 bases each). Germline assignment: CDR1 SEHNR and CDR2 FQNEAQ (reference sequence). This CDR3 contains 15 residues. V shed 2 bases and J shed 1 base, with 11 bases lying between them. The CDR3 region has the DNA TGTGCCAGCAGCTTACCCCCAGGGAGCCAAGAGACCCAGTACTTC. As protein: CASSLPPGSQETQYF.

The J gene is TRBJ1-1, the V gene TRBV4-1; possibly TRBD1 for D (5 bases). Germline-derived CDR1 and CDR2 are MGHRA and YSYEKL. Trimming shortened V by 4 bases and J by 9 bases, and 21 bases separated the two germline ends. The CDR3 is 15 amino acids. The CDR3 spells CASSPADNANPKAFF. CDR3 coding DNA: TGCGCCAGCAGCCCTGCGGACAATGCCAATCCCAAAGCTTTCTTT.

This chain joins TRBV29-1 and TRBJ2-2; D is perhaps TRBD1 (6 bases). CDR1 is SQVTM, CDR2 ANQGSEA, per germline. The ends were cut back, 7 bases at V and 3 bases at J, with 18 bases in the middle. The length of the CDR3 is 15 residues. The CDR3 coding sequence is TGCAGCGCCCTCGCCGGGGCAGGGGACACCGGGGAGCTGTTTTTT. Its translation is CSALAGAGDTGELFF.

This chain links TRBV2 with TRBJ1-2, with a weak D call TRBD1 (5 bases). Germline-derived CDR1 and CDR2 are SNHLY and FYNNEI. The CDR3 covers 14 residues. V gave up 4 bases and J gave up 4 bases, with 13 bases separating them. Here the CDR3 reads CASSVGETSYGYTF. The DNA for the CDR3 is TGTGCCAGCAGTGTGGGGGAGACTAGCTATGGCTACACCTTC.

The CDR3 loop reads CATSDPASGRDGQFF. The CDR3 DNA follows: TGTGCCACCAGTGACCCGGCTAGCGGGAGGGACGGGCAGTTCTTC. This chain joins TRBV24-1 and TRBJ2-1; 12 nucleotides line up with TRBD2. The junction had 9 bases not matched to a gene; V was cut back by 4 bases and J by 12 bases. Per germline, CDR1 KGHDR and CDR2 SFDVKD. The CDR3 is 15 residues long.

The chain combines TRBV5-1 with TRBJ2-1, with D unclear. This CDR3 spans 17 amino acids. Germline-derived CDR1 and CDR2 are SGHRS and YFSETQ. V was shortened by 0 bases and J by 0 bases, with 13 bases between the two germline ends. The CDR3 nucleotides are TGCGCCAGCAGCTTGGAAGGTGCGAGTAGCTCCTACAATGAGCAGTTCTTC. Its translation is CASSLEGASSSYNEQFF.

The rearrangement uses TRBV2 and TRBJ2-7, with 10 nucleotides matching TRBD1. Germline CDR1 reads SNHLY; CDR2 reads FYNNEI. V lost 8 bases and J lost 5; bases outside the gene matches: 6. The CDR3 has 13 amino acids. The CDR3 DNA follows: TGTGCCAGCCCTCGGGACAGGGGTCACGAGCAGTACTTC. Amino acid sequence: CASPRDRGHEQYF. The variable domain in full, with the rest retrieved from reference TRBV2 and TRBJ2-7, is EPEVTQTPSHQVTQMGQEVILRCVPISNHLYFYWYRQILGQKVEFLVSFYNNEISEKSEIFDDQFSVERPDGSNFTLKIRSTKLEDSAMYFCASPRDRGHEQYFGPGTRLTVT.

The chain joins TRBV21-1 to TRBJ1-2. TRBV21-1 is listed as a pseudogene. The CDR3 spans 14 residues. CDR3: CASSKGYGFYGYTF. The CDR3 DNA reads TGTGCCAGCAGCAAAGGTTACGGATTCTATGGCTACACCTTC.

The chain recombines TRBV20-1 with TRBJ2-1, with 8 bases fitting TRBD2. V lost 6 bases to trimming and J lost 0 bases; unmatched junction nucleotides: 4. Per germline, CDR1 DFQATT and CDR2 SNEGSKA (reference sequence). The length of the CDR3 is 14 residues. CDR3 in DNA: TGCAGTGCAAATAGCGGGACCTCCTACAATGAGCAGTTCTTC. Translated, it gives CSANSGTSYNEQFF.

This clonotype was observed a few times. The CDR3 DNA is TGTGCCAGCAGCGAGGACAGGGCCCCGAGCACTGAAGCTTTCTTT. Translating it yields CASSEDRAPSTEAFF. This chain uses TRBV9 with TRBJ1-1; 8 positions agree with TRBD1. V dropped 3 bases and J dropped 4; count of bases not matched to a gene: 8. This CDR3 region has 15 residues. The germline CDR1 and CDR2 sequences are SGDLS and YYNGEE.

V and J are TRBV25-1 and TRBJ1-2, with 10 bases fitting TRBD1. Trimming cost V 3 bases and J 5 bases; bases outside gene matches: 3. The CDR3 runs 14 residues. The germline gives CDR1 MGHDK, CDR2 SYGVNS. This chain's CDR3 is CASSETGGRYGYTF. The CDR3 DNA sequence: TGTGCCAGCAGTGAGACAGGGGGCCGGTATGGCTACACCTTC.

Only a few counts were recorded for this clonotype. The chain uses TRBV27 and TRBJ2-3, with 7 bases matching TRBD2. Germline-derived CDR1 and CDR2 are MNHEY and SMNVEV (reference sequence). CDR3 size: 14 residues. V dropped 2 bases and J dropped 5; count of bases not matched to a gene: 4. CDR3 DNA sequence: TGTGCCAGCAGTTTAGGGACTACCGGAGATACGCAGTATTTT. Protein product: CASSLGTTGDTQYF.